The clone carrying this T cell receptor beta chain was seen only a few times. Antigen specificity is unknown. For TCRbeta, the library was prepared with unique molecular identifiers. TCRdb re-analysed the PCR reads in MiXCR, keeping a single row per CDR3 protein. The sample contains about 210,000 distinct CDR3 sequences, approximately 15% of which appear only once. These data are taken from a study of T-cell reconstitution after alpha-beta-depleted transplantation in children. Findings and limits, study-wide: Newly made T cells mostly supplied T-cell counts and diversity one year after transplant. Some patients owed their high day-60 TCRbeta diversity to surviving recipient T cells and thymic progenitors.

The V gene end was trimmed by 5 bases and the J gene end by 0 bases; junction bases not matched to a gene: 4. CDR3 length equals 17 residues. Germline CDR1 LNHDA, CDR2 SQIVND (reference sequence). The V call is TRBV19, the J call TRBJ2-6, with 10 bases identical to TRBD2. The origin of this receptor is a male patient aged 2-10 years who had a stem cell transplant for acute lymphoblastic leukemia, so the T cells may come from the graft donor. The sequences come from PBMCs, mostly from graft donor cells, collected 360 days after TCRalphabeta/CD19-depleted stem cell transplant. CDR3 residues: CASSPGLAYSGANVLTF. The CDR3 DNA reads TGTGCCAGTAGTCCGGGACTAGCGTACTCTGGGGCCAACGTCCTGACTTTC.